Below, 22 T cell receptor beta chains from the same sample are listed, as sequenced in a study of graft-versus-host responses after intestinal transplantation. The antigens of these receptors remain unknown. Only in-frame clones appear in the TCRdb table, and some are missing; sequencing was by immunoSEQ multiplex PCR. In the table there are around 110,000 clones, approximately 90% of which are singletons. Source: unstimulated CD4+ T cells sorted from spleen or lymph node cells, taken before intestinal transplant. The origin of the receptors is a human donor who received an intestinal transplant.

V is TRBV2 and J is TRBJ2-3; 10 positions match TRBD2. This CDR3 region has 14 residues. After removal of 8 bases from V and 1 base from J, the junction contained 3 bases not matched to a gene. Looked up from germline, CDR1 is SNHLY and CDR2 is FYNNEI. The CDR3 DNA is TGTGCCAGCGCCGGGACTAGCGGCACAGATACGCAGTATTTT. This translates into CASAGTSGTDTQYF.

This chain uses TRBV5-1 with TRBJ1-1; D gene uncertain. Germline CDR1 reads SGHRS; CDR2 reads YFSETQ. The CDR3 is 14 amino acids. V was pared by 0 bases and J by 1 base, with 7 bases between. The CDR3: CASSLALRNTEAFF. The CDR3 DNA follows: TGCGCCAGCAGCTTGGCCCTCAGGAACACTGAAGCTTTCTTT.

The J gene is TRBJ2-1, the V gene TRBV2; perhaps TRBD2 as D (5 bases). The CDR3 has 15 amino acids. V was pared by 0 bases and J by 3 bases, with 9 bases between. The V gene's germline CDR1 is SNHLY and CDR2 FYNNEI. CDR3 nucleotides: TGTGCCAGCAGTGAAGCGGGGAGAGGCTACAATGAGCAGTTCTTC. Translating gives CASSEAGRGYNEQFF. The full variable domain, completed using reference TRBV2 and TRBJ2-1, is EPEVTQTPSHQVTQMGQEVILRCVPISNHLYFYWYRQILGQKVEFLVSFYNNEISEKSEIFDDQFSVERPDGSNFTLKIRSTKLEDSAMYFCASSEAGRGYNEQFFGPGTRLTVL.

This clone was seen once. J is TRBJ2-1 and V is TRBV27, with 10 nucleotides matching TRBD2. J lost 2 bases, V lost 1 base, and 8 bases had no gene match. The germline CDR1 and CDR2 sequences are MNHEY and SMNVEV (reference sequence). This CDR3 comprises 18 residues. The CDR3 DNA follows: TGTGCCAGCAGTTTATGGCTGAGCGGGAGGGCCCCCTACAATGAGCAGTTCTTC. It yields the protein CASSLWLSGRAPYNEQFF.

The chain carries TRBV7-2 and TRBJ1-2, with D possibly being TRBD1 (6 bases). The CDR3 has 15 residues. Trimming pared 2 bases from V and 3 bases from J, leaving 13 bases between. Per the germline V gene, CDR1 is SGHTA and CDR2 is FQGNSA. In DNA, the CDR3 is TGTGCCAGCAGCTTATTGGGGGCAGGGGACTATGGCTACACCTTC. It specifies CASSLLGAGDYGYTF.

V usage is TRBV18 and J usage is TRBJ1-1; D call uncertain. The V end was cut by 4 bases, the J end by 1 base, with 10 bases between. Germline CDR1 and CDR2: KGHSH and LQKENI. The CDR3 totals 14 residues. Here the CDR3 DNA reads TGTGCCAGCTCACGCCAGGATACGAACACTGAAGCTTTCTTT. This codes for CASSRQDTNTEAFF. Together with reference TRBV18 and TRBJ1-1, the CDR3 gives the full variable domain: NAGVMQNPRHLVRRRGQEARLRCSPMKGHSHVYWYRQLPEEGLKFMVYLQKENIIDESGMPKERFSAEFPKEGPSILRIQQVVRGDSAAYFCASSRQDTNTEAFFGQGTRLTVV.

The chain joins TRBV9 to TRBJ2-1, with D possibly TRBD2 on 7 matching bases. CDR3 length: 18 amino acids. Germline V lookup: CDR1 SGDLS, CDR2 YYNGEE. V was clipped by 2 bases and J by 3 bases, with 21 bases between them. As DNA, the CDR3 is TGTGCCAGCAGCGTGGGACACTGGGGTGGGAGGGGCTACAATGAGCAGTTCTTC. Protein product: CASSVGHWGGRGYNEQFF. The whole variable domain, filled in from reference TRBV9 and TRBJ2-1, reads DSGVTQTPKHLITATGQRVTLRCSPRSGDLSVYWYQQSLDQGLQFLIQYYNGEERAKGNILERFSAQQFPDLHSELNLSSLELGDSALYFCASSVGHWGGRGYNEQFFGPGTRLTVL.

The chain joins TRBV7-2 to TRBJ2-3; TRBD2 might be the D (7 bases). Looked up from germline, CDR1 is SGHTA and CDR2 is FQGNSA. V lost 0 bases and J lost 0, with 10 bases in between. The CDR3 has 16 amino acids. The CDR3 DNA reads TGTGCCAGCAGCTTAGCGGGGGGGCGGAGCACAGATACGCAGTATTTT. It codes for CASSLAGGRSTDTQYF.

As DNA, the CDR3 is TGCGCCAGCAGCCAAGAAGGGCCGGGACTAGCTACGGCAGATACGCAGTATTTT. Its protein is CASSQEGPGLATADTQYF. The rearrangement links TRBV4-1 to TRBJ2-3, with TRBD2 matching 9 bases. From germline, CDR1 is MGHRA and CDR2 YSYEKL. The CDR3 is 18 residues long. V shed 0 bases and J 4 bases; nucleotides not matched to a gene: 11.

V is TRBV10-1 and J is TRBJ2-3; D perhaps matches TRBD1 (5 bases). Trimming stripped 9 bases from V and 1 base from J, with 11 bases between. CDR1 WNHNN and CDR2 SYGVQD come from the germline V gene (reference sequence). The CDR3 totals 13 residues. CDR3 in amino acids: CASREGGTDTQYF. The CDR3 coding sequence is TGCGCCAGTAGGGAAGGGGGCACAGATACGCAGTATTTT.

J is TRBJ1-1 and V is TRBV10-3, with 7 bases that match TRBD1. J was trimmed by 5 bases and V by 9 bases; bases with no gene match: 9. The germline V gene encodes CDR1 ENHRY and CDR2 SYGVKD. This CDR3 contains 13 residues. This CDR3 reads CAIGQELYTEAFF. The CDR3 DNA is TGTGCCATAGGACAGGAACTTTATACTGAAGCTTTCTTT.

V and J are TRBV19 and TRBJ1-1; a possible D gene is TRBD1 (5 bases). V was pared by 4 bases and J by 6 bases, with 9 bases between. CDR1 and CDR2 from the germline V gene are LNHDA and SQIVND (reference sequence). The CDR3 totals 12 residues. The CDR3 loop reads CASSNVGAEAFF. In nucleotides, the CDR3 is TGTGCCAGTAGTAATGTAGGGGCTGAAGCTTTCTTT. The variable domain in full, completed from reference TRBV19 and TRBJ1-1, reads DGGITQSPKYLFRKEGQNVTLSCEQNLNHDAMYWYRQDPGQGLRLIYYSQIVNDFQKGDIAEGYSVSREKKESFPLTVTSAQKNPTAFYLCASSNVGAEAFFGQGTRLTVV.

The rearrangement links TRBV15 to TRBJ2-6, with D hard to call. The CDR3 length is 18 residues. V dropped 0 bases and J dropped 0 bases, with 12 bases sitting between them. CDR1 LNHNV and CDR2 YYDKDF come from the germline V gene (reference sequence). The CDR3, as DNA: TGTGCCACCAGCAGAGATTGGTCAGGCCTCTCTGGGGCCAACGTCCTGACTTTC. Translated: CATSRDWSGLSGANVLTF.

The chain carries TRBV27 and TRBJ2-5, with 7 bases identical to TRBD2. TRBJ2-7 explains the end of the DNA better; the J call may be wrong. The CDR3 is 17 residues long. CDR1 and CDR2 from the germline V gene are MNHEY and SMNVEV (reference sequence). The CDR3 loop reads CASSRMPGTNYPYEQYF. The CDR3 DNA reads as TGTGCCAGCAGTCGTATGCCGGGGACTAACTATCCCTACGAGCAGTACTTC.

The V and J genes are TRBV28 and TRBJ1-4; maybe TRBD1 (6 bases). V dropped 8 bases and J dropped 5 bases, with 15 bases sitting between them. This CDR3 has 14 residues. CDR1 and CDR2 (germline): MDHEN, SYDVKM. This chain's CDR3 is CASSRDRRNEKLFF. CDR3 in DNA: TGTGCCAGCTCCCGAGACAGGAGGAATGAAAAACTGTTTTTT.

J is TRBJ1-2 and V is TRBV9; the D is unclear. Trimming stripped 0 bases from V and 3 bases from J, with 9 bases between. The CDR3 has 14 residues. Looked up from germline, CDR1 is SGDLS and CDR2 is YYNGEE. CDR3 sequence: CASSVDLGDYGYTF. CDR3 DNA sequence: TGTGCCAGCAGCGTAGATCTAGGCGACTATGGCTACACCTTC.

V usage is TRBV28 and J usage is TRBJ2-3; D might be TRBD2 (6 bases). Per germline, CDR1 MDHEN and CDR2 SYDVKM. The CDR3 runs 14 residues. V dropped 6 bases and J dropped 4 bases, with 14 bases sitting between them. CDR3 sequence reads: CASRTTRNSDTQYF. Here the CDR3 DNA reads TGTGCCAGCAGAACGACTAGGAACTCAGATACGCAGTATTTT.

The CDR3 protein is CASSGSTGGGLTGELFF. CDR3 coding DNA: TGTGCCAGCAGTGGATCCACAGGGGGCGGTTTGACCGGGGAGCTGTTTTTT. The chain combines TRBV6-1 with TRBJ2-2; 9 bases are shared with TRBD1. CDR1 and CDR2 from the germline V gene are MNHNS and SASEGT. With V trimmed by 4 bases and J by 5 bases, 11 bases remained unmatched. The CDR3 spans 17 residues.

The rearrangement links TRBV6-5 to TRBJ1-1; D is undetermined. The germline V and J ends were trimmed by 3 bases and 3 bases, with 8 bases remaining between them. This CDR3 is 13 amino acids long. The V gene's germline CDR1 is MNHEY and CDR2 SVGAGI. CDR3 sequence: CASSYDGYTEAFF. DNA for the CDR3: TGTGCCAGCAGTTATGACGGGTACACTGAAGCTTTCTTT.

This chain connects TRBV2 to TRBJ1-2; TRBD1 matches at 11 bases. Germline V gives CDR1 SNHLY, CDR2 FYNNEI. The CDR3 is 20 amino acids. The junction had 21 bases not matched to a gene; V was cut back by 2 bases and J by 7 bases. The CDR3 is CASSEKAGRTGGFKIIGYTF. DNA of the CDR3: TGTGCCAGCAGTGAAAAGGCCGGGCGGACAGGGGGCTTTAAGATAATTGGCTACACCTTC.

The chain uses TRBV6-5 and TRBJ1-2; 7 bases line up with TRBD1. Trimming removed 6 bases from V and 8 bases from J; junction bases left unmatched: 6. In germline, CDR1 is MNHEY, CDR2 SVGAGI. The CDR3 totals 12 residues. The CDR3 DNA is TGTGCCAGCAGAAAGGGACAGACGGGCTACACCTTC. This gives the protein CASRKGQTGYTF.

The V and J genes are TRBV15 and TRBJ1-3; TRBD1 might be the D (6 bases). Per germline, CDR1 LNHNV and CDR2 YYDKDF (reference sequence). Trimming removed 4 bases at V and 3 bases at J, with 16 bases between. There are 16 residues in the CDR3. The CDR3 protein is CATSTSRGAVGNTIYF. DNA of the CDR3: TGTGCCACCAGCACCAGTCGGGGGGCGGTTGGAAACACCATATATTTT.